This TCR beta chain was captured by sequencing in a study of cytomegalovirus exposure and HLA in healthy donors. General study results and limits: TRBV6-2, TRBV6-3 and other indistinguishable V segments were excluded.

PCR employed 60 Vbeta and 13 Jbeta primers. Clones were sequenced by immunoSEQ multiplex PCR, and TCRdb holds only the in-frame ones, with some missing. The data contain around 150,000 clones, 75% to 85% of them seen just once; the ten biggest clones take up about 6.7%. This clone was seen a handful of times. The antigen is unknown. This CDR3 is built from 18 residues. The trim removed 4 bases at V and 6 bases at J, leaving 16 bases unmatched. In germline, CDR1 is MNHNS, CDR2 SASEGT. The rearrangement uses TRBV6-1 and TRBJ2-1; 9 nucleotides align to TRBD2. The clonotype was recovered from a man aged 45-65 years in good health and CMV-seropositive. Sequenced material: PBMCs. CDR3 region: CASSVLMASGINLNEQFF. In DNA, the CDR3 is TGTGCCAGCAGTGTCCTGATGGCTAGCGGGATAAATCTCAATGAGCAGTTCTTC.